This TCR beta chain was recovered during a study of CD8 T cells in Susac syndrome (dated by TCRdb to about 2019). For the wider study: Whether CD8+ T cell activation and differentiation in Susac syndrome was antigen driven was tested using repertoire sequencing.

High-throughput TCR beta sequencing profiled peripheral blood CD8+ and CD4+ T cells from healthy donors, Susac syndrome patients and multiple sclerosis patients. The multiple sclerosis controls were treatment-naive patients whose relapsing-remitting disease, either stable or active, fulfilled the revised McDonald criteria. Bulk CD8+ and CD4+ T cells were purified magnetically by negative isolation, whereas CD8+ TEMRA cells were enriched by FACS. Blood was collected in EDTA tubes and processed within 24 hours, with PBMCs isolated through density gradient centrifugation. PBMCs intended for TCR sequencing were cryopreserved in liquid nitrogen and thawed later in a water bath at 37 degrees C. Purity of sorted or isolated CD4+, CD8+ and CD8+ TEMRA cells was at least 90%. The paper as a whole reports these results and caveats: The TCR sequencing and HLA analysis was acknowledged to have included a relatively small number of individuals.

RNA was extracted using the RNeasy kit, and roughly 0.5 to 1 microgram was reverse transcribed with random hexamers. TCR beta CDR3 regions were amplified with the immunoSEQ multiplex PCR assay covering 54 Vbeta and 13 Jbeta segments. PCR amplification bias was corrected by using a synthetic template baseline for primer optimization and computational correction. In the original analysis: Reads were assigned to V, D and J genes according to IMGT and analyzed in immunoSEQ Analyzer, with only productive sequences retained. To calculate clonality, Shannon entropy was normalized by log2 of the number of productive unique sequences and then subtracted from one. For each patient and control, public and private clones were evaluated within the 100 most prevalent clones. Susac-specific clones were defined as absent from healthy and MS cohorts, 850 to 1,300 published viral clones and other ImmuneACCESS disease sequences. TCRdb reran the public reads through fastp at Q25 and MiXCR, keeping productive beta chains. When rows share a CDR3 protein, they turn into one entry using the most common DNA and genes. These V and J calls derive from TCRdb rather than the authors' analysis. In this sample the table shows around 300,000 distinct CDR3 sequences, just over 90% of which occur a single time. Over 0.065% of the sample is held by the ten biggest clonotypes.

Concerning this clonotype: Its antigen is not yet known. One base away there is no much larger clone; base qualities are not given.

The sample comprised CD4+ T cells from PBMCs. The clonotype originates from a human donor with multiple sclerosis.

The encoded CDR3 is CASSTGPRQETQYF. Read as DNA, the sequence is TGTGCCAGCAGTACCGGGCCCAGACAAGAGACCCAGTACTTC. The rearranged segments are TRBV7-9 and TRBJ2-5, with the identity of the D gene unclear. The germline ends are 13 bases apart after V is trimmed by 6 bases and J by 2 bases. Reading the germline V gene (reference sequence) gives CDR1 SEHNR and CDR2 FQNEAQ. The CDR3, from cysteine to phenylalanine, totals 14 residues. The only DNA kept is the CDR3, 42 bases in frame from the first base.